Presented here are 10 T cell receptor beta chains from one specimen sequenced in a study of blood T cell repertoires in COVID-19. Profiling relied on immunoSEQ multiplex PCR, and the TCRdb table lists in-frame clones only, not all of them. Here the sample spans 200,000 to 300,000 clones, about 91% being singletons. Sequenced: PBMCs or T cells enriched from blood (not recorded which). Source of these receptors: a woman in her 40s with acute COVID-19.

The chain is built from TRBV6-5 and TRBJ2-2; 8 nucleotides match TRBD2. The ends lost 5 bases at V and 3 bases at J; junction bases unmatched: 2. The CDR3 runs to 14 residues. Germline V gene sequence: CDR1 MNHEY, CDR2 SVGAGI. CDR3 nucleotide sequence: TGTGCCAGCAGTAGCGGGAGCGACACCGGGGAGCTGTTTTTT. This sequence encodes CASSSGSDTGELFF.

The chain is built from TRBV11-2 and TRBJ1-5; 8 bases fit TRBD1. V was pared by 5 bases and J by 9 bases, with 12 bases of the junction left unmatched. Germline V gives CDR1 SGHAT, CDR2 FQNNGV. The CDR3 runs 15 residues. In DNA form, the CDR3 reads TGTGCCAGCAGCCAAAGCGACAGGGGAGTTTTGCCCCAGCATTTT. Its protein is CASSQSDRGVLPQHF.

Regarding this clone: Other DNA variants within this sample encode the same CDR3. The rearrangement uses TRBV5-4 and TRBJ1-1; weak D call: TRBD1 (6 bases). V gave up 0 bases and J gave up 1 base, with 13 bases separating them. CDR1 is SGHNT, CDR2 YYREEE, per germline (reference sequence). The CDR3 consists of 16 residues. The CDR3 protein is CASSLEGRGSNTEAFF. For the CDR3, the DNA is TGTGCCAGCAGCTTGGAGGGCAGGGGTTCGAACACTGAAGCTTTCTTT.

The genes are TRBV19 and TRBJ1-1, with 7 bases fitting TRBD1. Trimming at V came to 3 bases and at J to 7 bases, leaving 8 bases not matched to a gene. The CDR3 length is 14 residues. Germline lookup yields CDR1 LNHDA and CDR2 SQIVND (reference sequence). The CDR3 sequence is CASSMGRQGVEAFF. The CDR3 DNA sequence: TGTGCCAGTAGTATGGGTCGACAGGGCGTTGAAGCTTTCTTT.

The V call is TRBV19, the J call TRBJ2-7; tentative D call: TRBD2 (6 bases). Germline V gene sequence: CDR1 LNHDA, CDR2 SQIVND (reference sequence). The CDR3 sequence is 13 residues long. The germline V and J ends were trimmed by 1 base and 6 bases, with 10 bases remaining between them. CDR3 DNA: TGTGCCAGTAGTATAGTTTTCGGGAGCGAGCAGTACTTC. It codes for CASSIVFGSEQYF.

V gene TRBV12-3 or TRBV12-4 combines with J gene TRBJ1-6; D call uncertain. V dropped 3 bases and J dropped 8 bases, with 5 bases sitting between them. The CDR3 extends over 12 amino acids. The DNA of the CDR3 is TGTGCCAGCAGTTTCGGTGATTCACCCCTCCACTTT. Its translation is CASSFGDSPLHF.

The rearrangement uses TRBV30 and TRBJ2-1; TRBD2 aligns across 9 bases. V was clipped by 7 bases and J by 1 base; unmatched bases: 5. CDR1 GTSNPN and CDR2 SVGIG come from the germline V gene (reference sequence). This CDR3 is built from 14 residues. The CDR3 region is CALLSGGSYNEQFF. Written as DNA, the CDR3 is TGTGCCTTATTGAGCGGGGGGTCCTACAATGAGCAGTTCTTC.

The CDR3 reads CAISEQGRNNEQFF. CDR3 bases: TGTGCCATCAGTGAGCAAGGGAGAAACAATGAGCAGTTCTTC. The chain recombines TRBV10-3 with TRBJ2-1, with D perhaps TRBD2 (5 bases). This CDR3 region has 14 residues. V was shortened by 2 bases and J by 5 bases, with 10 bases between the two germline ends. Per germline, CDR1 ENHRY and CDR2 SYGVKD.

The V call is TRBV5-4, the J call TRBJ2-7; 9 positions agree with TRBD1. This CDR3 contains 14 residues. Germline assignment: CDR1 SGHNT and CDR2 YYREEE (reference sequence). Trimming removed 3 bases from V and 4 bases from J; junction bases left unmatched: 5. CDR3 residues: CASSSWDRAYEQYF. The CDR3 DNA sequence: TGTGCCAGCAGCTCCTGGGACAGGGCGTACGAGCAGTACTTC. The complete variable domain, with remaining parts taken from reference TRBV5-4 and TRBJ2-7, reads ETGVTQSPTHLIKTRGQQVTLRCSSQSGHNTVSWYQQALGQGPQFIFQYYREEENGRGNFPPRFSGLQFPNYSSELNVNALELDDSALYLCASSSWDRAYEQYFGPGTRLTVT.

This chain joins TRBV19 and TRBJ1-1; no clear D gene. The CDR3 totals 14 residues. Looked up from germline, CDR1 is LNHDA and CDR2 is SQIVND (reference sequence). The V end was cut by 5 bases, the J end by 7 bases, with 17 bases between. The CDR3 DNA is TGTGCCAGTAGTTTTTTGATTCCATCGGGTGAAGCTTTCTTT. Residues: CASSFLIPSGEAFF.